This TCR beta chain appears in the sequencing data of a study of cytomegalovirus exposure and HLA in healthy donors. The study, taken as a whole, reports: Presence/absence analyses took donor sequencing depth as roughly uniform. The likely origin of a cluster of highly shared sequence variants was a sequencing artifact.

The V gene end was trimmed by 7 bases and the J gene end by 2 bases; junction bases not matched to a gene: 12. Germline-derived CDR1 and CDR2 are GTSNPN and SVGIG (reference sequence). This CDR3 comprises 16 residues. In regard to this clone: Its antigen remains unknown.

60 Vbeta and 13 Jbeta primers were used in PCR. Sequencing used immunoSEQ multiplex PCR; TCRdb keeps in-frame clones, though not all of them. The sample has more than 75,000 clones; roughly four fifths are singletons. This TCR derives from a woman aged 50 to 60 in good health and CMV-seropositive. The sequenced sample consisted of PBMCs. The chain uses TRBV30 and TRBJ2-2, with TRBD2 matching 8 bases. CDR3 nucleotides: TGTGCCTATACAGAGCGACTAGCGAGAAACACCGGGGAGCTGTTTTTT. It translates to CAYTERLARNTGELFF.